The 16 T cell receptor beta chains presented below share a single source sample, sequenced in a study of blood T cell repertoires in COVID-19. The assay was immunoSEQ multiplex PCR, and TCRdb's table has in-frame clones only and misses some. The sample consists of 9,700 or so clones, under 90% of them appearing once. Sequencing was done on a sample of peripheral blood. The receptors were gathered from a man between 65 and 79 years old with active COVID-19.

The chain has TRBV5-1 and TRBJ2-6; D perhaps matches TRBD1 (6 bases). The CDR3 totals 16 residues. Germline CDR1 reads SGHRS; CDR2 reads YFSETQ. Trimming removed 4 bases at V and 0 bases at J, with 11 bases between. This chain's CDR3 is CASSTGHPSGANVLTF. CDR3 DNA sequence: TGCGCCAGCAGCACGGGACACCCCTCTGGGGCCAACGTCCTGACTTTC.

This sequence joins TRBV9 and TRBJ2-1; D is ambiguous. This CDR3 comprises 16 residues. CDR1 and CDR2 (germline): SGDLS, YYNGEE. V shed 4 bases and J shed 7 bases, with 21 bases lying between them. The CDR3 DNA follows: TGTGCCAGCAGCCCCCTGGAGCGACCCATAGGTAATGAGCAGTTCTTC. This encodes CASSPLERPIGNEQFF.

The chain couples TRBV4-1 to TRBJ2-1, with D perhaps TRBD1 (5 bases). The V end was cut by 4 bases, the J end by 6 bases, with 13 bases between. The CDR3 sequence is 14 residues long. The V gene's germline CDR1 is MGHRA and CDR2 YSYEKL. The CDR3 DNA follows: TGCGCCAGCAGCCCGATTTTTCAGGGCAATGAGCAGTTCTTC. Protein: CASSPIFQGNEQFF.

The count of this clone is one. The V gene is TRBV19, the J gene TRBJ2-1; 11 nucleotides line up with TRBD2. V trimming: 7 bases; J trimming: 8 bases; junction bases outside the gene matches: 10. CDR1 is LNHDA, CDR2 SQIVND, per germline (reference sequence). The CDR3 covers 15 residues. The DNA of the CDR3 is TGTGCCAGTACTGAACTAGCGGGAGTCACCGATGAGCAGTTCTTC. Translated, it gives CASTELAGVTDEQFF.

The chain employs TRBV7-9 and TRBJ1-4, with 9 bases that match TRBD1. Germline loops: CDR1 SEHNR, CDR2 FQNEAQ (reference sequence). The CDR3 has 12 residues. Unmatched junction bases numbered 6, after V lost 5 bases and J lost 14 bases. CDR3 protein: CASSGDREDLFF. The CDR3 nucleotides are TGTGCCAGCAGCGGGGACAGGGAAGATCTGTTTTTT. The full variable domain, completed using reference TRBV7-9 and TRBJ1-4, is DTGVSQNPRHKITKRGQNVTFRCDPISEHNRLYWYRQTLGQGPEFLTYFQNEAQLEKSRLLSDRFSAERPKGSFSTLEIQRTEQGDSAMYLCASSGDREDLFFGSGTQLSVL.

V is TRBV19 and J is TRBJ2-7; weak D call: TRBD1 (6 bases). Germline CDR1 reads LNHDA; CDR2 reads SQIVND (reference sequence). This CDR3 has 14 residues. Trimming removed 1 base at V and 1 base at J, with 8 bases between. CDR3 sequence reads: CASSIGDNSYEQYF. CDR3 DNA sequence: TGTGCCAGTAGTATAGGGGACAATTCCTACGAGCAGTACTTC.

In its sample, this clone ranks as medium-sized. This chain joins TRBV5-1 and TRBJ1-2; TRBD1 agrees at 8 bases. Germline V lookup: CDR1 SGHRS, CDR2 YFSETQ. V gave up 5 bases and J gave up 6 bases; unmatched junction bases: 12. The CDR3 consists of 15 residues. The CDR3 sequence is CASSREGQGVDGYTF. For the CDR3, the DNA is TGCGCCAGCAGTCGCGAAGGACAGGGTGTGGATGGCTACACCTTC.

This chain uses TRBV18 with TRBJ2-1, with D possibly being TRBD1 (5 bases). V lost 3 bases and J 10 bases, leaving 16 bases between the germline ends. CDR3 length: 14 amino acids. Germline V lookup: CDR1 KGHSH, CDR2 LQKENI. Here the CDR3 DNA reads TGTGCCAGCTCACCGGGGTCACAGGCAAGCGAGCAGTTCTTC. Residues: CASSPGSQASEQFF.

V gene TRBV7-2 combines with J gene TRBJ1-2, with 8 bases matching TRBD1. This CDR3 comprises 17 residues. With 5 bases clipped from V and 5 bases from J, the junction kept 16 bases outside the gene matches. Germline values: CDR1 SGHTA, CDR2 FQGNSA. The CDR3 loop reads CASSPRQGRQGGYGYTF. The DNA of the CDR3 is TGTGCCAGCAGCCCCCGACAGGGGCGCCAAGGGGGTTATGGCTACACCTTC.

The rearrangement joins TRBV6-1 to TRBJ2-6; D gene ambiguous. Germline CDR1 MNHNS, CDR2 SASEGT. Trimming left V 1 base short and J 1 base short, with 5 bases between. There are 15 residues in the CDR3. This CDR3 is CASSEDGSGANVLTF. CDR3 DNA: TGTGCCAGCAGTGAAGACGGTTCTGGGGCCAACGTCCTGACTTTC.

The V and J genes are TRBV6-6 and TRBJ2-3, with a possible D match to TRBD1 (5 bases). Germline CDR1 is MNHNY and CDR2 is SVGAGI (reference sequence). V dropped 0 bases and J dropped 6 bases, with 13 bases sitting between them. The CDR3 consists of 15 residues. Written as DNA, the CDR3 is TGTGCCAGCAGTTACTCGAATAGTTGGGGCGATACGCAGTATTTT. This translates into CASSYSNSWGDTQYF.

The rearrangement uses TRBV19 and TRBJ1-5; D possibly corresponds to TRBD1 (6 bases). This CDR3 has 15 residues. The V gene's germline CDR1 is LNHDA and CDR2 SQIVND (reference sequence). Trimming pared 5 bases from V and 2 bases from J, leaving 13 bases between. Written as DNA, the CDR3 is TGTGCCAGTAGTGAGGCAGGGGTGGGCAATCAGCCCCAGCATTTT. This encodes CASSEAGVGNQPQHF.

The chain is built from TRBV9 and TRBJ2-2; no clear D. V shed 0 bases and J shed 3 bases, with 9 bases lying between them. In germline, CDR1 is SGDLS, CDR2 YYNGEE. This CDR3 spans 15 amino acids. In nucleotides, the CDR3 is TGTGCCAGCAGCGTAGGAGTGTCCCACACCGGGGAGCTGTTTTTT. Encoded protein: CASSVGVSHTGELFF.

This clone was counted a few times. The chain couples TRBV7-3 to TRBJ1-1; D is perhaps TRBD1 (6 bases). The CDR3 covers 14 residues. Trimming shortened V by 2 bases and J by 2 bases, and 9 bases separated the two germline ends. The germline gives CDR1 SGHTA, CDR2 FQGTGA. CDR3 loop: CASSLGGQNTEAFF. For the CDR3, the DNA is TGTGCCAGCAGCTTAGGGGGACAAAACACTGAAGCTTTCTTT.

This clone was detected only once. The V call is TRBV6-2 or TRBV6-3, the J call TRBJ1-1; D perhaps matches TRBD1 (6 bases). The CDR3 is 14 amino acids. The V end was cut by 6 bases, the J end by 9 bases, with 20 bases between. CDR1 is MNHEY, CDR2 SVGEGT, per germline. CDR3 region: CASSGQPEGTKAFF. The CDR3 DNA reads as TGTGCCAGCAGCGGACAGCCAGAAGGGACTAAAGCTTTCTTT.

The chain is built from TRBV5-4 and TRBJ2-3; tentatively, D is TRBD1 (6 bases). Germline V lookup: CDR1 SGHNT, CDR2 YYREEE (reference sequence). V dropped 0 bases and J dropped 0 bases, with 14 bases sitting between them. The CDR3 contains 17 residues. The chain's CDR3 is CASSLGGGRGSTDTQYF. The CDR3 DNA follows: TGTGCCAGCAGCTTGGGAGGGGGTCGGGGAAGCACAGATACGCAGTATTTT.